Listed here are 18 T cell receptor beta chains from one sample, sequenced in a study of T cell repertoires in cytomegalovirus infection. For these TCRs, the target antigens are not known. One entry per CDR3 protein, called by TCRdb with MiXCR from the reads. The sample consists of 650,000 to 900,000 distinct CDR3 sequences, almost 30% of them appearing once. The sequenced sample was cultured CD8+ T cells from PBMCs, obtained from culture after CMV antigen stimulation. The receptors were gathered from a human donor in good health (CMV status not recorded). Some clones in this sample may be carry-over from other donors' samples.

The table lists this clonotype with a few counts. V and J are TRBV4-2 and TRBJ1-5; 7 nucleotides agree with TRBD1. In germline, CDR1 is LGHNA, CDR2 YNFKEQ. Losses at the gene ends were 3 bases for V and 5 bases for J; bases not matched to a gene: 22. The CDR3 totals 20 residues. The CDR3 sequence is CASSQPPQTGAPYNDQPQHF. CDR3 coding DNA: TGTGCCAGCAGCCAGCCCCCCCAAACAGGGGCCCCTTATAACGATCAGCCCCAGCATTTT.

By share, this clonotype ranks as medium-sized. This chain joins TRBV7-2 and TRBJ1-1; no clear D gene. Germline V lookup: CDR1 SGHTA, CDR2 FQGNSA. V was trimmed by 5 bases and J by 5 bases, leaving 15 bases between them. The CDR3 loop spans 14 amino acids. In DNA, the CDR3 is TGTGCCAGCAGCATCGACAATCTGGGGACTGAAGCTTTCTTT. Its translation: CASSIDNLGTEAFF.

Ten or more counts support this clonotype. The chain links TRBV7-4 to TRBJ2-7; no definite D call. There are 15 residues in the CDR3. Germline loops: CDR1 SGHVT, CDR2 SQSDAQ. The V end lost 4 bases, the J end lost 5 bases, and 18 bases lay between the germline ends. CDR3: CASSSRHGQSDEQYF. CDR3 nucleotides: TGTGCCAGCAGCTCAAGACACGGGCAGTCAGACGAGCAGTACTTC.

J is TRBJ1-3 and V is TRBV9; 8 nucleotides line up with TRBD1. This CDR3 region has 17 residues. The germline V gene has CDR1 SGDLS and CDR2 YYNGEE. V shed 4 bases, J shed 1 base, and the junction held 10 bases outside the gene matches. This CDR3 reads CASSPWGQAPSGNTIYF. The CDR3 bases are TGTGCCAGCAGCCCCTGGGGACAGGCCCCTTCTGGAAACACCATATATTTT.

This sequence joins TRBV10-2 and TRBJ2-1; 11 bases map to TRBD2. The germline gives CDR1 WSHSY, CDR2 SAAADI. J gave up 7 bases and V 0 bases, and 11 bases lay outside the gene matches. The CDR3 length is 18 residues. CDR3: CASSESLAGGPGANEQFF. CDR3 DNA: TGCGCCAGCAGTGAGTCGTTAGCGGGGGGGCCGGGGGCGAATGAGCAGTTCTTC.

The sample holds one count of this clonotype. V gene TRBV27 combines with J gene TRBJ2-5; a possible D gene is TRBD2 (6 bases). V lost 4 bases to trimming and J lost 5 bases, with 17 bases between them. Germline CDR1 reads MNHEY; CDR2 reads SMNVEV (reference sequence). This CDR3 has 15 residues. The CDR3 nucleotides read TGTGCCAGCAGTTCCTGGGGGGAGCGTGCGGAGACCCAGTACTTC. This codes for CASSSWGERAETQYF.

CDR3 bases: TGTGCCAGCAGTTACACCGGGACAGGGGGTGAGCAGTACTTC. Translation gives CASSYTGTGGEQYF. The V gene is TRBV14, the J gene TRBJ2-7; TRBD1 agrees at 11 bases. Trimming cost V 6 bases and J 7 bases; bases outside gene matches: 8. Germline V CDR1 and CDR2: SGHDN, FVKESK. This CDR3 is built from 14 residues.

The chain employs TRBV10-3 and TRBJ2-2; possibly TRBD2 for D (5 bases). Germline V gene lookup returns CDR1 ENHRY and CDR2 SYGVKD. V lost 10 bases and J lost 6, with 9 bases in between. This CDR3 region has 11 residues. The CDR3 DNA reads TGTGCCACCGAGGGCGCCGGGGAGCTGTTTTTT. This sequence encodes CATEGAGELFF.

There are many counts of this clonotype. This chain connects TRBV7-2 to TRBJ1-1; 7 bases fit TRBD1. The V segment lost 2 bases and the J segment 0 bases; nucleotides outside the gene matches: 9. CDR1 is SGHTA, CDR2 FQGNSA, per germline. The CDR3 spans 17 residues. This CDR3 is CASSLIGQGVMNTEAFF. The CDR3, as DNA: TGTGCCAGCAGCTTAATTGGCCAGGGGGTGATGAACACTGAAGCTTTCTTT.

This clonotype was observed a few times. This chain joins TRBV6-5 and TRBJ2-7; 7 positions match TRBD1. This CDR3 comprises 15 residues. Per germline, CDR1 MNHEY and CDR2 SVGAGI. The V gene end was trimmed by 4 bases and the J gene end by 3 bases; junction bases not matched to a gene: 9. The CDR3 nucleotides are TGTGCCAGCAGTTTAGCAGGGGGTGTCGGCTACGAGCAGTACTTC. It codes for CASSLAGGVGYEQYF.

The gene calls are TRBV5-4 and TRBJ1-2; D ambiguous. The V gene's germline CDR1 is SGHNT and CDR2 YYREEE (reference sequence). CDR3 length: 16 residues. Trimming took 4 bases from V and 9 from J, leaving 25 bases between them. The CDR3 loop reads CASSRETTLENVCYTF. CDR3 in DNA: TGTGCCAGCAGCAGGGAAACGACATTGGAGAATGTATGCTACACCTTC. The entire variable domain, with the rest obtained from reference TRBV5-4 and TRBJ1-2, is as follows: ETGVTQSPTHLIKTRGQQVTLRCSSQSGHNTVSWYQQALGQGPQFIFQYYREEENGRGNFPPRFSGLQFPNYSSELNVNALELDDSALYLCASSRETTLENVCYTFGSGTRLTVV.

This chain joins TRBV10-3 and TRBJ1-1; D is undetermined. V shed 0 bases and J shed 4 bases, with 9 bases lying between them. This CDR3 region has 14 residues. Germline loops: CDR1 ENHRY, CDR2 SYGVKD. In nucleotides, the CDR3 is TGTGCCATCAGTGAGTCAAGGTCTGGCACTGAAGCTTTCTTT. Translated, it gives CAISESRSGTEAFF.

The chain couples TRBV4-2 to TRBJ2-5, with 14 bases aligning to TRBD2. Germline V gives CDR1 LGHNA, CDR2 YNFKEQ. With 0 bases clipped from V and 0 bases from J, the junction kept 6 bases outside the gene matches. There are 19 residues in the CDR3. CDR3 amino acids: CASSQDWTSGGWYQETQYF. The CDR3 DNA is TGTGCCAGCAGCCAAGATTGGACTAGCGGGGGGTGGTACCAAGAGACCCAGTACTTC.

The gene calls are TRBV20-1 and TRBJ2-4; D is perhaps TRBD1 (6 bases). Per the germline V gene, CDR1 is DFQATT and CDR2 is SNEGSKA (reference sequence). CDR3 length: 14 residues. V dropped 3 bases and J dropped 8 bases, with 17 bases sitting between them. Written as DNA, the CDR3 is TGCAGTGCTAGCGGGGACATCGATAGGGACATTCAGTACTTC. This encodes CSASGDIDRDIQYF.

For the CDR3, the DNA is TGTGCCATCAGATGGACGGACGACACTGAAGCTTTCTTT. It specifies CAIRWTDDTEAFF. The V gene is TRBV10-3, the J gene TRBJ1-1, with no clear D. The CDR3 consists of 13 residues. The ends were cut back, 6 bases at V and 3 bases at J, with 11 bases in the middle. Germline CDR1 reads ENHRY; CDR2 reads SYGVKD.

In this sample, this clonotype turned up a few times. This chain connects TRBV24-1 to TRBJ1-1, with a possible D match to TRBD1 (5 bases). Germline assignment: CDR1 KGHDR and CDR2 SFDVKD. V lost 3 bases, J lost 6 bases, and 10 bases lay in between. The CDR3 consists of 13 residues. Here the CDR3 DNA reads TGTGCCACCAGTGATCCCCTGACAGCTGAAGCTTTCTTT. Translating it yields CATSDPLTAEAFF.

This clonotype occurred many times. This chain links TRBV12-3 or TRBV12-4 with TRBJ1-4; tentatively, D is TRBD1 (5 bases). V was trimmed by 5 bases and J by 4 bases, leaving 17 bases between them. CDR3 length: 16 amino acids. The CDR3 loop reads CASSTQTGTSNEKLFF. The CDR3 coding sequence is TGTGCCAGCAGTACCCAAACCGGGACGAGTAATGAAAAACTGTTTTTT.

This sequence joins TRBV20-1 and TRBJ1-4; D call uncertain. Germline values: CDR1 DFQATT, CDR2 SNEGSKA (reference sequence). Trimming took 5 bases from V and 8 from J, leaving 15 bases between them. The CDR3 is 13 residues long. CDR3 protein: CSASPQGWEKLFF. CDR3 sequence (DNA): TGCAGTGCTTCACCGCAAGGTTGGGAAAAACTGTTTTTT.